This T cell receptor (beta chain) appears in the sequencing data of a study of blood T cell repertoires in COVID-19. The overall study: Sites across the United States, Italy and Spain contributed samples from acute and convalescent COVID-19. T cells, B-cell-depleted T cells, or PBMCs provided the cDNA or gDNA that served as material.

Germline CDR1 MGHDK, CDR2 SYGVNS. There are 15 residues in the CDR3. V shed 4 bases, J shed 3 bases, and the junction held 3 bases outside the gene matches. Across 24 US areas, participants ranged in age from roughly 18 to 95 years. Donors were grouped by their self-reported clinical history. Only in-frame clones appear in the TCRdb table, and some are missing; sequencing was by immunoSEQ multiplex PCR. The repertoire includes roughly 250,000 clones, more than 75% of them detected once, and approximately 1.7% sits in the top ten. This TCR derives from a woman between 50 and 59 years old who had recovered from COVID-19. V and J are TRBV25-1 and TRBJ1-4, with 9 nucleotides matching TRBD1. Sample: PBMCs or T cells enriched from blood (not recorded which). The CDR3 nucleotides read TGTGCCAGCAGTGTACAGGGGGCAGCTAATGAAAAACTGTTTTTT. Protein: CASSVQGAANEKLFF. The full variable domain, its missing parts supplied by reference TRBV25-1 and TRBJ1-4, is EADIYQTPRYLVIGTGKKITLECSQTMGHDKMYWYQQDPGMELHLIHYSYGVNSTEKGDLSSESTVSRIRTEHFPLTLESARPSHTSQYLCASSVQGAANEKLFFGSGTQLSVL.